Each of the 10 T cell receptor beta chains below was sequenced from the same sample in a study of cytomegalovirus exposure and HLA in healthy donors. The PCR employed 60 Vbeta primers together with 13 Jbeta primers. TCRdb's copy holds only in-frame clones and misses some; the assay was immunoSEQ multiplex PCR. The sample lists around 91,000 clones, about two thirds occurring once. Sequencing used PBMCs. These receptors were obtained from a human donor in good health.

The J gene is TRBJ2-5, the V gene TRBV7-2; no firm D call. V was cut by 5 bases and J by 5 bases, with 9 bases left in between. Germline V lookup: CDR1 SGHTA, CDR2 FQGNSA. The CDR3 runs 12 residues. The CDR3 loop is CASSAGEETQYF. Here the CDR3 DNA reads TGTGCCAGCAGCGCAGGCGAGGAGACCCAGTACTTC.

This chain links TRBV5-1 with TRBJ2-7; possible D gene TRBD2, 5 bases. The V gene lost 1 base and the J gene lost 1 base, with 15 bases spanning the gap. The germline V gene has CDR1 SGHRS and CDR2 YFSETQ. This CDR3 is 16 amino acids long. The CDR3 nucleotides read TGCGCCAGCAGCTTGCTTAGCGCCCGAACTTCCTACGAGCAGTACTTC. Translating it yields CASSLLSARTSYEQYF. Complete variable domain (other parts from reference TRBV5-1 and TRBJ2-7): KAGVTQTPRYLIKTRGQQVTLSCSPISGHRSVSWYQQTPGQGLQFLFEYFSETQRNKGNFPGRFSGRQFSNSRSEMNVSTLELGDSALYLCASSLLSARTSYEQYFGPGTRLTVT.

CDR3 DNA sequence: TGCGCCAGCAGCCGCGGGACGGGGTATAATTCACCCCTCCACTTT. Amino acids: CASSRGTGYNSPLHF. The chain links TRBV4-3 to TRBJ1-6, with TRBD1 as a possible D gene (5 bases). Germline CDR1 LGHNA, CDR2 YSLEER. Trimming removed 4 bases at V and 4 bases at J, with 11 bases between. The CDR3 length is 15 residues.

The rearrangement uses TRBV6-6 and TRBJ1-4; D is uncertain. This CDR3 is 14 amino acids long. The germline V gene encodes CDR1 MNHNY and CDR2 SVGAGI (reference sequence). Trimming stripped 3 bases from V and 6 bases from J, with 11 bases between. The CDR3 nucleotides are TGTGCCAGCAGTTATAGGACTGACGATGAAAAACTGTTTTTT. Amino acid sequence: CASSYRTDDEKLFF.

This clone was observed a few times. The chain employs TRBV6-5 and TRBJ2-5; the D is unclear. The CDR3 runs to 14 residues. Germline V gene lookup returns CDR1 MNHEY and CDR2 SVGAGI. V was pared by 6 bases and J by 13 bases, with 24 bases between. The CDR3 loop reads CASSPTQLRGPMYF. The CDR3 nucleotides read TGTGCCAGCAGCCCCACTCAACTCCGCGGTCCGATGTACTTC.

This chain joins TRBV19 and TRBJ2-1; 10 bases map to TRBD2. There are 16 residues in the CDR3. Losses at the gene ends were 3 bases for V and 9 bases for J; bases not matched to a gene: 11. The V gene's germline CDR1 is LNHDA and CDR2 SQIVND (reference sequence). The CDR3 here is CASSIVNSGGYGEQFF. The CDR3, as DNA: TGTGCCAGTAGTATCGTCAATAGCGGGGGGTATGGTGAGCAGTTCTTC.

The chain uses TRBV19 and TRBJ2-5, with D possibly matching TRBD2 (7 bases). The tail of the sequence fits TRBJ2-7 better, so the J call may be wrong. CDR1 LNHDA and CDR2 SQIVND come from the germline V gene (reference sequence). This CDR3 comprises 14 residues. CDR3 amino acids: CASGVPGDYYEQYF. DNA for the CDR3: TGTGCCAGCGGAGTCCCAGGGGACTACTACGAGCAGTACTTC.

This clone was counted between two and nine times. The chain recombines TRBV11-2 with TRBJ1-2, with unresolved D. Trimming stripped 3 bases from V and 4 bases from J, with 9 bases between. This CDR3 is built from 13 residues. Germline-derived CDR1 and CDR2 are SGHAT and FQNNGV. CDR3 sequence (DNA): TGTGCCAGCAGCTTCGGATGGAGCTATGGCTACACCTTC. Translated, it gives CASSFGWSYGYTF.

CDR3 coding DNA: TGTGCCAGCAGCAAAGACAGGGGACCAACCTACGAGCAGTACTTC. This translates into CASSKDRGPTYEQYF. The J gene is TRBJ2-7, the V gene TRBV11-2, with 8 bases identical to TRBD1. The CDR3 has 15 residues. V was pared by 5 bases and J by 2 bases, with 8 bases of the junction left unmatched. CDR1 and CDR2 from the germline V gene are SGHAT and FQNNGV.

The chain is built from TRBV30 and TRBJ1-6, with 8 bases fitting TRBD1. The V gene's germline CDR1 is GTSNPN and CDR2 SVGIG (reference sequence). Germline trimming cut 5 bases from V and 9 bases from J; bases unmatched to any gene: 9. The CDR3 spans 14 residues. The CDR3 reads CAWGDDRGGSPLHF. The CDR3 DNA sequence: TGTGCCTGGGGGGACGACAGGGGAGGTTCACCCCTCCACTTT. Supplemented by reference TRBV30 and TRBJ1-6, the full variable domain reads SQTIHQWPATLVQPVGSPLSLECTVEGTSNPNLYWYRQAAGRGLQLLFYSVGIGQISSEVPQNLSASRPQDRQFILSSKKLLLSDSGFYLCAWGDDRGGSPLHFGNGTRLTVT.